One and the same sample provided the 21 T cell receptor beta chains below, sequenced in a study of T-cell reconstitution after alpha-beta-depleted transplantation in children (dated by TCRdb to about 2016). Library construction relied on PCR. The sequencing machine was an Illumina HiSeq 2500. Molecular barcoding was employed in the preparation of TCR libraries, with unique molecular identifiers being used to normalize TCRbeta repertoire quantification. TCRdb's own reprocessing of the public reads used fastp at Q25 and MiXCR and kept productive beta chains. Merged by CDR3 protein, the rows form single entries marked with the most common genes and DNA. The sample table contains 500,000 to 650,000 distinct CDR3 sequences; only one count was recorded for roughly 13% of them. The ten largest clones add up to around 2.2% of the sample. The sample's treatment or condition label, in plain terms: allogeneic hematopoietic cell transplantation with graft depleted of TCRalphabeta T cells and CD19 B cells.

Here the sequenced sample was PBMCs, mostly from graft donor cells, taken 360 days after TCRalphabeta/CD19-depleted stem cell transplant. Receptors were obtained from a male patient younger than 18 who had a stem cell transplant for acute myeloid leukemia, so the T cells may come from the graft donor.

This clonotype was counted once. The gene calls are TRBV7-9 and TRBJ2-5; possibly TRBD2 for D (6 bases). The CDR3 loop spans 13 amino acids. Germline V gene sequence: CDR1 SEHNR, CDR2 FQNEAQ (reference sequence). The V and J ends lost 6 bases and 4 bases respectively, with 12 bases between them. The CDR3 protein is CASRKGRIETQYF. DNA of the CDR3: TGTGCCAGCAGAAAAGGGAGGATAGAGACCCAGTACTTC.

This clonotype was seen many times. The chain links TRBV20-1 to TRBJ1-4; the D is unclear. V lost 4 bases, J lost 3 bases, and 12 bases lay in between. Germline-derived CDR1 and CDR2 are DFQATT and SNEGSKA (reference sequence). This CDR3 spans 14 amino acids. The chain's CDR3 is CSATSPEANEKLFF. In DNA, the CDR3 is TGCAGTGCTACTAGTCCGGAGGCTAATGAAAAACTGTTTTTT.

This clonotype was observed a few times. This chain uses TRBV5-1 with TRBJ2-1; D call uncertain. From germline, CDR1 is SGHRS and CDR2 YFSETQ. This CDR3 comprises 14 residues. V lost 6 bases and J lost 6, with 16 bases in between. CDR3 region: CASTSNGALNEQFF. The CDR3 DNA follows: TGCGCCAGCACGTCCAACGGCGCCCTCAATGAGCAGTTCTTC.

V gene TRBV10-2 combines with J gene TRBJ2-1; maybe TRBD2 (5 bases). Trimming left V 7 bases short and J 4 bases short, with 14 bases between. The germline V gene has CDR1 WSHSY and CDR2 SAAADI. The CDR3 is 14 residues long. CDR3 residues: CASMIQRSYNEQFF. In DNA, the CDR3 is TGCGCCAGCATGATCCAGCGGAGTTACAATGAGCAGTTCTTC.

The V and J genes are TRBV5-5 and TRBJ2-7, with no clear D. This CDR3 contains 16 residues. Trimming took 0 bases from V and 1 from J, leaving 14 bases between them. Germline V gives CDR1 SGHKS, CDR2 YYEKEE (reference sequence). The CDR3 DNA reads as TGTGCCAGCAGCTTGGTATCAGAAGTTGGATCCTACGAGCAGTACTTC. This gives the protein CASSLVSEVGSYEQYF.

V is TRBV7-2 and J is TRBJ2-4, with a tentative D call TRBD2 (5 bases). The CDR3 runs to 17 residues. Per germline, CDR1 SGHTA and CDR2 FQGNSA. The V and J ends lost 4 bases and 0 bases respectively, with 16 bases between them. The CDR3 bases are TGTGCCAGCAGCTCCCCGACGGGATCAGTAGCCAAAAACATTCAGTACTTC. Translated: CASSSPTGSVAKNIQYF.

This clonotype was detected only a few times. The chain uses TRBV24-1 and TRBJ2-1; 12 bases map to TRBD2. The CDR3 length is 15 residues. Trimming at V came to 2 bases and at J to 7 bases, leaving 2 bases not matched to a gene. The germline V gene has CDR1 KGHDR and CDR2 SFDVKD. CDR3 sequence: CATSDWTSGINEQFF. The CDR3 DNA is TGTGCCACCAGTGATTGGACTAGCGGGATAAATGAGCAGTTCTTC.

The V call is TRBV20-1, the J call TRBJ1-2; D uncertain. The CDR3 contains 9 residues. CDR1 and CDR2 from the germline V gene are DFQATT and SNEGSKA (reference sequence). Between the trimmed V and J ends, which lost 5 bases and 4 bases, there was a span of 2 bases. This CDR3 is CSAPYGYTF. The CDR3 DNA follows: TGCAGTGCTCCCTATGGCTACACCTTC.

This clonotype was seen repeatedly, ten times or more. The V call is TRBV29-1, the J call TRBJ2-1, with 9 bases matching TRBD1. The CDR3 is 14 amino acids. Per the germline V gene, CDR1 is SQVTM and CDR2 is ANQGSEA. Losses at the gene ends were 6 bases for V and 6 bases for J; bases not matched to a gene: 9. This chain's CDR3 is CSVGDRVIFNEQFF. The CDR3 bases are TGCAGCGTGGGGGACAGGGTAATATTCAATGAGCAGTTCTTC.

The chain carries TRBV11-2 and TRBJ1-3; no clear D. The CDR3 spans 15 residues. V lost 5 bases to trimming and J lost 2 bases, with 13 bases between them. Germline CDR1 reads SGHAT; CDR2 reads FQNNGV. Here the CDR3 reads CASSPGSAAGNTIYF. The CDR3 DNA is TGTGCCAGCAGCCCCGGGAGCGCGGCTGGAAACACCATATATTTT.

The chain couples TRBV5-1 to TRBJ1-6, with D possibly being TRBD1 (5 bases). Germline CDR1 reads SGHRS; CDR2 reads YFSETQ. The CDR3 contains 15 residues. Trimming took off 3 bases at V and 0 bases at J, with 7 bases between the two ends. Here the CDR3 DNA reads TGCGCCAGCAGCTCTGACAGCTCCTATAATTCACCCCTCCACTTT. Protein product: CASSSDSSYNSPLHF.

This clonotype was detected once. CDR3 coding DNA: TGTGCCTGCAGAAGACTAGCGGGAGGGGGCGGAGAGACCCAGTACTTC. Its translation: CACRRLAGGGGETQYF. The rearrangement uses TRBV30 and TRBJ2-5; TRBD2 matches 14 bases. The J segment lost 4 bases and the V segment lost 6 bases, leaving 10 bases of the junction unmatched. CDR1 GTSNPN and CDR2 SVGIG come from the germline V gene (reference sequence). The CDR3 is made up of 16 amino acids.

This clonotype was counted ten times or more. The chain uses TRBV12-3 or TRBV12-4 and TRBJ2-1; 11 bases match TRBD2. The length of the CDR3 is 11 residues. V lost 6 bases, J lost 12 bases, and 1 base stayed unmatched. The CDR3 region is CASRLAGVQFF. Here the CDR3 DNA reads TGTGCCAGCAGACTAGCGGGAGTGCAGTTCTTC.

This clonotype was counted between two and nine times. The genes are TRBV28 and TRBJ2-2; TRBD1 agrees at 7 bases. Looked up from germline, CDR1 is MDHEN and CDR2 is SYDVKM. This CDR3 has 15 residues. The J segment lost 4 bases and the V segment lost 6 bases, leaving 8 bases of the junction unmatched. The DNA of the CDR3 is TGTGCCAGCAGGGGGACAGTCGATGTCACCGGGGAGCTGTTTTTT. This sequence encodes CASRGTVDVTGELFF.

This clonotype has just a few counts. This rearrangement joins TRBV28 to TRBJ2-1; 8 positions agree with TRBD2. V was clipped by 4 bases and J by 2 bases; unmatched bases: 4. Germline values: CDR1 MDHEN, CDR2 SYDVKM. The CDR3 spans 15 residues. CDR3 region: CASSSGGAPYNEQFF. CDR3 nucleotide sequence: TGTGCCAGCAGTTCCGGGGGGGCTCCCTACAATGAGCAGTTCTTC.

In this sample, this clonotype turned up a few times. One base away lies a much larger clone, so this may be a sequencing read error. The CDR3 reads CASSLAFYEQYF. In DNA, the CDR3 is TGTGCCAGCAGCTTAGCCTTTTACGAGCAGTACTTC. The chain recombines TRBV11-2 with TRBJ2-7; D is unclear. V lost 1 base to trimming and J lost 4 bases, with 5 bases between them. Looked up from germline, CDR1 is SGHAT and CDR2 is FQNNGV. The CDR3 sequence is 12 residues long.

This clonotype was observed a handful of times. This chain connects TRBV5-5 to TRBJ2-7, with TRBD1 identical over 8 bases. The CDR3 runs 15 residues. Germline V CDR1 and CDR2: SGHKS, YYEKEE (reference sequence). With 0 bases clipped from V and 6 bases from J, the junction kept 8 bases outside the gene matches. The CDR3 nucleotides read TGTGCCAGCAGCTTGGAGGACAGGGCTGCTGCCGAGCAGTACTTC. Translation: CASSLEDRAAAEQYF.

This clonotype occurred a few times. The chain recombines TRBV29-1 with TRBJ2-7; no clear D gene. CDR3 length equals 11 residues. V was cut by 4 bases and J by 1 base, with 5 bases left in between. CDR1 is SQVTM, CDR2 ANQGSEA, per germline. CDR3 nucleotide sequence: TGCAGCGTTGCTCAGTCCTACGAGCAGTACTTC. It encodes CSVAQSYEQYF.

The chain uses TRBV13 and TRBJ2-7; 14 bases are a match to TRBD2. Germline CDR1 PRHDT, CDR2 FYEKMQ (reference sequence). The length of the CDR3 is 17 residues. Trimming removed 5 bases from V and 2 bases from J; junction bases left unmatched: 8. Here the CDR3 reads CASSRRLAGGPPYEQYF. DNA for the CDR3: TGTGCCAGCAGCCGACGACTAGCGGGAGGGCCGCCCTACGAGCAGTACTTC.

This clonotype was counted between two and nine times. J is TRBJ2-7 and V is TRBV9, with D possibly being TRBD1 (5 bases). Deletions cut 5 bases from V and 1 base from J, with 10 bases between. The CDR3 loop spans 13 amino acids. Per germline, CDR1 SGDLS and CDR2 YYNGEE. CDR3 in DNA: TGTGCCAGCAGTGGGGCCCTTTCCTACGAGCAGTACTTC. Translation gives CASSGALSYEQYF.

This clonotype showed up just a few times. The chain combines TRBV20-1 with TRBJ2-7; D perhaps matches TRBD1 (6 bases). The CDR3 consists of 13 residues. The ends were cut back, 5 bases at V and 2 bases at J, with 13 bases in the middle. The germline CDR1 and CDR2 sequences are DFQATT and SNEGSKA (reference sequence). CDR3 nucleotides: TGCAGTGCTTTTCGACCAGGGGCCTACGAGCAGTACTTC. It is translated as CSAFRPGAYEQYF.